The 9 T cell receptor beta chains listed next were all sequenced from one sample in a study of vaccination effects on CD4 cells after COVID-19. Culture proceeded for approximately 9 days, and CD4+ T cells were then isolated. For these receptors, no antigen is known. Data came from immunoSEQ multiplex PCR; TCRdb stores just in-frame clones and leaves some out. The sample contains tens of thousands of clones, 60% to 75% of which appear only once. The sample here was CD4+ T cells from PBMCs cultured without peptide, taken before COVID-19 vaccination. All receptors come from a human donor who received a COVID-19 vaccine.

This rearrangement joins TRBV6-5 to TRBJ2-7; 9 nucleotides match TRBD1. In germline, CDR1 is MNHEY, CDR2 SVGAGI. Trimming took 6 bases from V and 2 from J; bases not matched to a gene: 8. The CDR3 runs 15 residues. For the CDR3, the DNA is TGTGCCAGCAGCCGGGACAGGGCATGGGCCTACGAGCAGTACTTC. Its translation: CASSRDRAWAYEQYF.

In its sample, this clone was seen a few times. V is TRBV13 and J is TRBJ2-2, with D hard to call. The CDR3 totals 16 residues. The germline CDR1 and CDR2 sequences are PRHDT and FYEKMQ (reference sequence). V was clipped by 4 bases and J by 0 bases, with 12 bases between them. The CDR3 protein is CASSSSQVPNTGELFF. As DNA, the CDR3 is TGTGCCAGCAGCTCCAGTCAGGTCCCGAACACCGGGGAGCTGTTTTTT.

The J gene is TRBJ2-7, the V gene TRBV27; the D is unclear. The length of the CDR3 is 13 residues. The V end was cut by 0 bases, the J end by 2 bases, with 5 bases between. Germline values: CDR1 MNHEY, CDR2 SMNVEV (reference sequence). The CDR3 region is CASSLSAAYEQYF. CDR3 coding DNA: TGTGCCAGCAGTTTATCAGCAGCCTACGAGCAGTACTTC.

This clone was counted between two and nine times. The chain is built from TRBV9 and TRBJ1-5, with D uncertain. V was cut by 0 bases and J by 2 bases, with 9 bases left in between. Per germline, CDR1 SGDLS and CDR2 YYNGEE. This CDR3 is built from 15 residues. CDR3 bases: TGTGCCAGCAGCGTAGGGACGATAGGCAATCAGCCCCAGCATTTT. Translation gives CASSVGTIGNQPQHF.

The chain uses TRBV28 and TRBJ2-5, with 11 bases matching TRBD2. Germline CDR1 MDHEN, CDR2 SYDVKM. V shed 8 bases and J 3 bases; nucleotides not matched to a gene: 2. The CDR3 runs to 13 residues. The CDR3: CASALAGEETQYF. The CDR3 DNA reads TGTGCCAGCGCACTAGCGGGAGAAGAGACCCAGTACTTC. Filled out from reference TRBV28 and TRBJ2-5, the complete variable domain reads DVKVTQSSRYLVKRTGEKVFLECVQDMDHENMFWYRQDPGLGLRLIYFSYDVKMKEKGDIPEGYSVSREKKERFSLILESASTNQTSMYLCASALAGEETQYFGPGTRLLVL.

V is TRBV14 and J is TRBJ2-5; 8 bases align to TRBD1. With 4 bases clipped from V and 2 bases from J, the junction kept 6 bases outside the gene matches. The CDR3 consists of 15 residues. Per germline, CDR1 SGHDN and CDR2 FVKESK. The DNA for the CDR3 is TGTGCCAGCAGCCTACGGACAGGGATACAAGAGACCCAGTACTTC. Translation: CASSLRTGIQETQYF. Together with reference TRBV14 and TRBJ2-5, the CDR3 gives the full variable domain: EAGVTQFPSHSVIEKGQTVTLRCDPISGHDNLYWYRRVMGKEIKFLLHFVKESKQDESGMPNNRFLAERTGGTYSTLKVQPAELEDSGVYFCASSLRTGIQETQYFGPGTRLLVL.

This clone has just a few counts. The V call is TRBV4-1, the J call TRBJ2-2; a possible D gene is TRBD2 (6 bases). The germline V gene encodes CDR1 MGHRA and CDR2 YSYEKL. V was clipped by 3 bases and J by 5 bases, with 13 bases between them. This CDR3 contains 15 residues. The CDR3 is CASSHRELGTGELFF. In DNA, the CDR3 is TGCGCCAGCAGCCATCGGGAGTTGGGGACCGGGGAGCTGTTTTTT.

The V call is TRBV19, the J call TRBJ1-5; no clear D. Germline CDR1 LNHDA, CDR2 SQIVND (reference sequence). The V end lost 6 bases, the J end lost 2 bases, and 11 bases lay between the germline ends. The CDR3 is made up of 14 amino acids. Here the CDR3 DNA reads TGTGCCAGTAGACGGGCAGGCGGCAATCAGCCCCAGCATTTT. It translates to CASRRAGGNQPQHF.

A few counts support this clone. The chain is built from TRBV6-2 or TRBV6-3 and TRBJ2-7; TRBD1 aligns across 10 bases. The CDR3 spans 14 residues. Trimming at V came to 4 bases and at J to 7 bases, leaving 7 bases not matched to a gene. Germline loops: CDR1 MNHEY, CDR2 SVGEGT. The CDR3 region has the DNA TGTGCCAGCAGTTCTGGGACAGGGGAGGTAGAGCAGTACTTC. Translating gives CASSSGTGEVEQYF.